A selection of T cell receptor beta chains follows, all from one sample in a study of T cell repertoires in cytomegalovirus infection. One entry per CDR3 protein, called by TCRdb with MiXCR from the reads. The repertoire holds 680,000 or so distinct CDR3 sequences, with 35% as singletons. The sequencing input was PBMCs. Source of these receptors: a human donor in good health (CMV status not recorded). Some clones in this sample may be carry-over from other donors' samples. Each CDR3 is given with its conserved first and last residue. The D gene is left open where the match is weak. Clone sizes are given selectively: once, few, many, or a class where the clone is expanded.

TRBJ2-1	TRBV7-9	once	-	TGTGCCAGCAGCTTAATGTCGTATGAGCAGTTCTTC	CASSLMSYEQFF
TRBJ2-2	TRBV11-2	few	TRBD1	TGTGCCAGCAGCTTAAGACAGGGGGCCCCCACCGGGGAGCTGTTTTTT	CASSLRQGAPTGELFF
TRBJ1-2	TRBV5-1	-	-	TGCGCCAGCAGCTTGGCCGAGGCTGAGGTCGGCTACACCTTC	CASSLAEAEVGYTF
TRBJ1-1	TRBV7-2	-	TRBD1	TGTGCCAGCAGCACCAGACAGGGGAAGGCTTTCTTT	CASSTRQGKAFF
TRBJ2-2	TRBV7-2	-	-	TGTGCCAGCAGCCGAGAGTTGGGGACCTTGAACACCGGGGAGCTGTTTTTT	CASSRELGTLNTGELFF
TRBJ1-1	TRBV5-4	-	TRBD1	TGTGCCAGCAGCTTGGAAAGGACCCAAGGACAGGGAAGCAACACTGAAGCTTTCTTT	CASSLERTQGQGSNTEAFF
TRBJ2-7	TRBV4-1	many	-	TGCGCCAGCAGCCAGCAGGGTATTCTCGACGAGCAGTACTTC	CASSQQGILDEQYF
TRBJ2-2	TRBV2	few	-	TGTGCCAGCCGACTAGGCCGGGAGCTGTTTTTT	CASRLGRELFF
TRBJ1-5	TRBV6-8	once	-	TGTGCCAGCAGTTATAATCAGCCCCAGCATTTT	CASSYNQPQHF
TRBJ2-5	TRBV7-9	-	-	TGTGCCAGCAGCTTTGGCCTAGCGGTAGGACAGGCCCAGTACTTC	CASSFGLAVGQAQYF
TRBJ1-2	TRBV7-2	many	TRBD1	TGTGCCAGCAGCCTCCCACCGGGACAGAGCTTTTATGGCTACACCTTC	CASSLPPGQSFYGYTF
TRBJ1-5	TRBV20-1	-	-	TGCAGTGCTAGGAGAGGGACTAGCAATCAGCCCCAGCATTTT	CSARRGTSNQPQHF
TRBJ2-7	TRBV6-5	-	TRBD2	TGTGCCAGCAGCAAGGGCGGGGGACGGCCCGGATCCTACGAGCAGTACTTC	CASSKGGGRPGSYEQYF
TRBJ1-1	TRBV6-1	few	-	TGTGCCAGCACCGCCCCGGCGGGGGGAGTGAACACTGAAGCTTTCTTT	CASTAPAGGVNTEAFF
TRBJ2-2	TRBV2	-	-	TGTGCCAGCAGTGAAAGAGGAGGAGCCGGGGAGCTGTTTTTT	CASSERGGAGELFF
TRBJ1-5	TRBV7-4	many	TRBD1	TGTGCCAGCAGATTAGGGGGCAGGGGAGGCAATCAGCCCCAGCATTTT	CASRLGGRGGNQPQHF
TRBJ2-2	TRBV24-1	-	TRBD2	TGTGCCACCATGGGGACTAGCGACACCGGGGAGCTGTTTTTT	CATMGTSDTGELFF
TRBJ1-3	TRBV28	-	-	TGTGCCAGCAGTTTTCCGGGTTTAAGAACCCCTGGAAACACCATATATTTT	CASSFPGLRTPGNTIYF
TRBJ2-1	TRBV5-4	few	TRBD2	TGTGCCAGCAGCTTGAGTGGAGGAGGGGGGCGGGAGGGCCCCTACAATGAGCAGTTCTTC	CASSLSGGGGREGPYNEQFF
TRBJ2-7	TRBV7-8	many	TRBD1	TGTGCCAGCAGAACCGGGACAGACTTCCTAGGGGCCTCCTACGAGCAGTACTTC	CASRTGTDFLGASYEQYF
TRBJ1-4	TRBV7-9	-	-	TGTGCCAGCAGCTTGGACGGACAGAATGAAAAACTGTTTTTT	CASSLDGQNEKLFF
TRBJ2-3	TRBV2	-	-	TGTGCCATCACTCGGTGGGGGACCGATGGGCAGGATCTCACAGATACGCAGTATTTT	CAITRWGTDGQDLTDTQYF
TRBJ2-2	TRBV19	-	TRBD1	TGTGCCACCAACACCGGGACAGCATTCGCGAACACCGGGGAGCTGTTTTTT	CATNTGTAFANTGELFF
TRBJ1-1	TRBV28	-	TRBD1	TGTGCCAGCAGTTCGACAGGGGACGAAGCTTTCTTT	CASSSTGDEAFF
TRBJ1-2	TRBV7-9	-	-	TGTGCCAGCAGAGCCCGGGGTGATGGCTATGGCTACACCTTC	CASRARGDGYGYTF